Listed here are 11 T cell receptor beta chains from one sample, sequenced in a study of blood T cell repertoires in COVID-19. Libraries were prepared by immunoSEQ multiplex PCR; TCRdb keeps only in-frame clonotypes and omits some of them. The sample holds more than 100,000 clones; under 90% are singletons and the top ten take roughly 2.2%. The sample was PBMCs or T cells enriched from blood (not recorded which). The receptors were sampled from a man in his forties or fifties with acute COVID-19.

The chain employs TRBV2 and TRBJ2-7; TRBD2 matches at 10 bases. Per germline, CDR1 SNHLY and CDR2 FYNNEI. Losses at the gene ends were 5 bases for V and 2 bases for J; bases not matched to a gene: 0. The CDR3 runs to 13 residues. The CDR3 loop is CASSSGRAYEQYF. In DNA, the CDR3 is TGTGCCAGCAGTAGCGGGAGGGCCTACGAGCAGTACTTC.

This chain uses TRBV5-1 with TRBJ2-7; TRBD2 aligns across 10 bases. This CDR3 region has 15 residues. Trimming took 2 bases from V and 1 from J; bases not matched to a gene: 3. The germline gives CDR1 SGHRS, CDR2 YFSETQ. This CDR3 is CASSLTSGTSYEQYF. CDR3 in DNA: TGCGCCAGCAGCTTAACTAGCGGGACTTCCTACGAGCAGTACTTC.

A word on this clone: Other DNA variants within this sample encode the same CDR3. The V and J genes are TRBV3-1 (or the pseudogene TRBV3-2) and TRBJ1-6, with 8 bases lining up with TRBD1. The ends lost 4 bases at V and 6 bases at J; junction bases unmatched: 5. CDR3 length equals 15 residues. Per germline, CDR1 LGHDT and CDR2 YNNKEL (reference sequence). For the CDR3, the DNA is TGTGCCAGCAGCCTTGAAGGACAGGGTAATTCACCCCTCCACTTT. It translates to CASSLEGQGNSPLHF.

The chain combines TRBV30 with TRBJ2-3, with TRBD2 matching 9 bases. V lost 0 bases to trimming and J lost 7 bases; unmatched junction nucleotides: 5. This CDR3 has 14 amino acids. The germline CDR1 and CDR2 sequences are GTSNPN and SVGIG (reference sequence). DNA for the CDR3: TGTGCCTGGAGTGTGGCGGGGGGGCTCCATACGCAGTATTTT. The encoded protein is CAWSVAGGLHTQYF.

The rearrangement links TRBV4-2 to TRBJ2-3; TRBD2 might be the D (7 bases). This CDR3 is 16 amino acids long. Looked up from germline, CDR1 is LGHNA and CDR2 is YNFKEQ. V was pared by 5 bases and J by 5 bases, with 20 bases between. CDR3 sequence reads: CASSARGGGRGDTQYF. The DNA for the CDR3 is TGTGCCAGCAGCGCCCGGGGCGGGGGCCGGGGAGATACGCAGTATTTT.

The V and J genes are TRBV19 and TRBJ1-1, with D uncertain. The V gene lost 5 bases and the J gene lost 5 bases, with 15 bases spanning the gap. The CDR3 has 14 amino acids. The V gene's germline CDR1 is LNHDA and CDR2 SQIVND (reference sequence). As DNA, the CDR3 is TGTGCCAGTAGTTCGGGCGGCGGAGGGACTGAAGCTTTCTTT. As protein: CASSSGGGGTEAFF.

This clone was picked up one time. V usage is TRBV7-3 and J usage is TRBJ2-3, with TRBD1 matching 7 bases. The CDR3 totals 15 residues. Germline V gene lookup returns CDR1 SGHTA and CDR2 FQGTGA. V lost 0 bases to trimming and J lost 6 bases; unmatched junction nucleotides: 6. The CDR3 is CASSLTEGAWDTQYF. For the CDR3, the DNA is TGTGCCAGCAGCTTAACAGAGGGGGCCTGGGATACGCAGTATTTT.

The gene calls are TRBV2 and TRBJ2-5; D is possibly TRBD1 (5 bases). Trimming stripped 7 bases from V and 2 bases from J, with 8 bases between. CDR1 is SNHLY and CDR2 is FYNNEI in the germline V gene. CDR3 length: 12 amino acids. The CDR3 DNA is TGTGCCAGCATGGGGCCACAAGAGACCCAGTACTTC. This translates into CASMGPQETQYF.

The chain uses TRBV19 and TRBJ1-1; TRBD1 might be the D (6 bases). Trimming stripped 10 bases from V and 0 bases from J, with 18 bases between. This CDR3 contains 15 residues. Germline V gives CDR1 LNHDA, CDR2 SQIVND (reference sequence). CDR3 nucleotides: TGTGCCACGTTACGGGGGGGCTCGATGAACACTGAAGCTTTCTTT. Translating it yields CATLRGGSMNTEAFF.

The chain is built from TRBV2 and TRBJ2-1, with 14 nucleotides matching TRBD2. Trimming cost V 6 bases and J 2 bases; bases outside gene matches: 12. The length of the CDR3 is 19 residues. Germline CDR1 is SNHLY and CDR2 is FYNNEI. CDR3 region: CASRSSGTSGSIPYNEQFF. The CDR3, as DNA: TGTGCCAGCAGATCTTCCGGGACTAGCGGGAGTATCCCCTACAATGAGCAGTTCTTC.

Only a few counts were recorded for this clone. In nucleotides, the CDR3 is TGTGCCAGCAGCGTAGGAGGATTAGCGGGGGTAGGGGATACGCAGTATTTT. It translates to CASSVGGLAGVGDTQYF. The chain is built from TRBV9 and TRBJ2-3; the match to TRBD2 covers 9 bases. CDR1 and CDR2 from the germline V gene are SGDLS and YYNGEE. CDR3 length equals 17 residues. With V trimmed by 0 bases and J by 6 bases, 11 bases remained unmatched.